The source of this T cell receptor beta chain is a study of PD-L1 blockade in urothelial cancer. Indicated time point: peripheral blood 6 weeks after treatment start. Some clones are missing from TCRdb's copy, which holds only in-frame ones; the method was immunoSEQ multiplex PCR. The table lists about 76,000 clones, under 95% of them singletons. The CDR3 is made up of 15 amino acids. The germline V gene has CDR1 SGDLS and CDR2 YYNGEE. V dropped 3 bases and J dropped 8; count of bases not matched to a gene: 9. The receptor was derived from a woman of 80 years or more with urothelial cancer. Source: PBMCs, taken around atezolizumab (anti-PD-L1) treatment. The chain carries TRBV9 and TRBJ2-2; 8 nucleotides match TRBD2. CDR3 region: CASSGSGSYAGELFF. CDR3 in DNA: TGTGCCAGCAGCGGAAGCGGGAGCTACGCAGGGGAGCTGTTTTTT.